A single sample is the source of the 18 T cell receptor beta chains below, sequenced in a study of CD8+ T cells in alopecia areata. The authors extracted RNA and reverse transcribed it into cDNA as the sequencing template. Some clones are missing from TCRdb's copy, which holds only in-frame ones; the method was immunoSEQ multiplex PCR. The sample consists of 190,000 or so clones, 55% to 70% of them appearing once. Regarding treatment: oral pan-JAK inhibitor, 5-10 mg twice daily. The sequenced sample was CD4+ T cells sorted from blood, obtained at week 24, from a patient treated with tofacitinib. The receptors come from a human donor with alopecia areata.

The chain is built from TRBV23-1 and TRBJ2-3; 10 bases fit TRBD2. TRBV23-1 is reported as an ORF; its role is uncertain. J lost 0 bases, V lost 6 bases, and 15 bases had no gene match. This CDR3 has 19 amino acids. The DNA of the CDR3 is TGCGCCAGCAGCCTTGGACTAGCGGAAAGCCACCCTAGCACAGATACGCAGTATTTT. This encodes CASSLGLAESHPSTDTQYF.

The genes are TRBV9 and TRBJ2-2, with a possible D match to TRBD1 (5 bases). The germline V and J ends were trimmed by 5 bases and 1 base, with 6 bases remaining between them. This CDR3 region has 13 residues. Germline V gene sequence: CDR1 SGDLS, CDR2 YYNGEE. The CDR3 here is CASRTENTGELFF. DNA for the CDR3: TGTGCCAGCAGGACAGAGAACACCGGGGAGCTGTTTTTT.

V gene TRBV29-1 combines with J gene TRBJ1-2; 7 nucleotides match TRBD1. The CDR3 runs 13 residues. The V segment lost 7 bases and the J segment 2 bases; nucleotides outside the gene matches: 7. Germline CDR1 reads SQVTM; CDR2 reads ANQGSEA. Here the CDR3 reads CSAGQRINYGYTF. The DNA for the CDR3 is TGCAGCGCGGGACAGAGGATAAACTATGGCTACACCTTC.

This rearrangement joins TRBV7-2 to TRBJ2-3; the D gene is possibly TRBD2 (6 bases). CDR1 is SGHTA and CDR2 is FQGNSA in the germline V gene. Trimming took off 1 base at V and 3 bases at J, with 11 bases between the two ends. The CDR3 sequence is 15 residues long. The DNA of the CDR3 is TGTGCCAGCAGCTTAGGGGGGGTCTGGACAGATACGCAGTATTTT. Residues: CASSLGGVWTDTQYF.

This clone was observed a few times. The chain couples TRBV7-2 to TRBJ1-3, with no clear D. V shed 5 bases and J shed 4 bases, with 9 bases lying between them. CDR3 length: 13 amino acids. CDR1 is SGHTA and CDR2 is FQGNSA in the germline V gene. CDR3 sequence: CASSPDGGNTIYF. The CDR3 bases are TGTGCCAGCAGCCCGGACGGCGGAAACACCATATATTTT.

This chain joins TRBV15 and TRBJ1-1; D is unclear. The CDR3 totals 13 residues. Between the trimmed V and J ends, which lost 1 base and 2 bases, there was a span of 5 bases. The germline gives CDR1 LNHNV, CDR2 YYDKDF (reference sequence). CDR3 in DNA: TGTGCCACCAGCAGAGGTGACAACACTGAAGCTTTCTTT. Translated, it gives CATSRGDNTEAFF.

The rearrangement links TRBV15 to TRBJ2-5; no clear D gene. The germline V gene has CDR1 LNHNV and CDR2 YYDKDF (reference sequence). V was cut by 0 bases and J by 5 bases, with 10 bases left in between. This CDR3 has 14 residues. The CDR3 nucleotides are TGTGCCACCAGCAGAGATCGGGTGTTGGAGACCCAGTACTTC. This gives the protein CATSRDRVLETQYF.

This clone has a handful of counts. The chain couples TRBV6-6 to TRBJ2-3, with D unclear. Trimming shortened V by 4 bases and J by 3 bases, and 2 bases separated the two germline ends. Germline values: CDR1 MNHNY, CDR2 SVGAGI (reference sequence). The CDR3 loop spans 11 amino acids. CDR3 sequence: CASSLTDTQYF. The CDR3 bases are TGTGCCAGCAGTTTGACAGATACGCAGTATTTT.

The J gene is TRBJ2-5, the V gene TRBV9; 13 nucleotides align to TRBD2. Germline loops: CDR1 SGDLS, CDR2 YYNGEE. This CDR3 is built from 16 residues. V was pared by 4 bases and J by 4 bases, with 7 bases of the junction left unmatched. CDR3 loop: CASSRRTSGSGETQYF. The CDR3 nucleotides read TGTGCCAGCAGCCGACGGACTAGCGGGAGTGGAGAGACCCAGTACTTC.

This sequence joins TRBV5-6 and TRBJ2-5; 9 bases fit TRBD2. V trimming: 0 bases; J trimming: 5 bases; junction bases outside the gene matches: 2. The CDR3 loop spans 14 amino acids. The germline V gene has CDR1 SGHDT and CDR2 YYEEEE. The CDR3 is CASSLASGRETQYF. The CDR3 nucleotides are TGTGCCAGCAGCTTGGCCAGCGGGAGGGAGACCCAGTACTTC.

This sequence joins TRBV6-1 and TRBJ1-2; D not certain. The V end lost 3 bases, the J end lost 4 bases, and 9 bases lay between the germline ends. The CDR3 loop spans 13 amino acids. Germline V gene data show CDR1 as MNHNS and CDR2 as SASEGT. This CDR3 reads CASSDGGRYGYTF. Written as DNA, the CDR3 is TGTGCCAGCAGTGACGGAGGGCGCTATGGCTACACCTTC.

This chain links TRBV19 with TRBJ1-6; D is unresolved. The CDR3 spans 13 residues. Germline lookup yields CDR1 LNHDA and CDR2 SQIVND (reference sequence). Trimming left V 5 bases short and J 9 bases short, with 11 bases between. The CDR3 sequence is CASSLGQSSPLHF. The DNA for the CDR3 is TGTGCCAGTAGTTTGGGTCAGAGTTCACCCCTCCACTTT.

The chain is built from TRBV6-6 and TRBJ1-2, with 8 bases aligning to TRBD1. The CDR3 is 13 amino acids. The V and J ends lost 5 bases and 8 bases, in that order; junction bases with no gene match: 7. Germline assignment: CDR1 MNHNY and CDR2 SVGAGI (reference sequence). The CDR3 loop is CASSLDREGGYTF. CDR3 DNA sequence: TGTGCCAGCAGTCTGGACAGGGAGGGAGGCTACACCTTC.

The chain couples TRBV15 to TRBJ1-4; D gene ambiguous. This CDR3 region has 13 residues. V lost 3 bases, J lost 5 bases, and 7 bases lay in between. Per germline, CDR1 LNHNV and CDR2 YYDKDF (reference sequence). This CDR3 is CATSSRTNEKLFF. CDR3 DNA: TGTGCCACCAGCAGCAGGACCAATGAAAAACTGTTTTTT.

To note about this clone: An end of the junction differs from the germline gene, which may be a read error. The J gene is TRBJ2-1, the V gene TRBV7-2; D not certain. The CDR3 totals 16 residues. Germline assignment: CDR1 SGHTA and CDR2 FQGNSA. The CDR3 region has the DNA TGTGCCAGCAGGTTAGAACTCGCAGGTTCCTACAATGAGCAGTTCTTC. This gives the protein CASRLELAGSYNEQFF. The full variable domain, rest sourced from reference TRBV7-2 and TRBJ2-1, is GAGVSQSPSNKVTEKGKDVELRCDPISGHTALYWYRQSLGQGLEFLIYFQGNSAPDKSGLPSDRFSAERTGGSVSTLTIQRTQQEDSAVYLCASRLELAGSYNEQFFGPGTRLTVL.

DNA for the CDR3: TGTGCCACCAGCCGACAGGGGGCGCAGGAAAAACTGTTTTTT. Encoded protein: CATSRQGAQEKLFF. This chain connects TRBV15 to TRBJ1-4; TRBD1 matches 10 bases. Unmatched junction bases numbered 5, after V lost 5 bases and J lost 8 bases. The germline V gene encodes CDR1 LNHNV and CDR2 YYDKDF (reference sequence). This CDR3 comprises 14 residues.

The chain carries TRBV4-1 and TRBJ1-4; D unclear. Germline assignment: CDR1 MGHRA and CDR2 YSYEKL. The germline V and J ends were trimmed by 9 bases and 4 bases, with 15 bases remaining between them. CDR3 length equals 14 residues. The CDR3 here is CASQKDGYNEKLFF. As DNA, the CDR3 is TGCGCCAGTCAGAAGGACGGATATAATGAAAAACTGTTTTTT.

This clone was counted between two and nine times. The chain joins TRBV5-1 to TRBJ2-3; the D gene is possibly TRBD2 (5 bases). The CDR3 length is 16 residues. V dropped 2 bases and J dropped 2 bases, with 15 bases sitting between them. Germline CDR1 SGHRS, CDR2 YFSETQ. The CDR3 is CASSLDGSGDTDTQYF. The DNA of the CDR3 is TGCGCCAGCAGCTTAGACGGCTCCGGGGACACAGATACGCAGTATTTT.